The 8 T cell receptor beta chains in this list originate from one sample, sequenced in a study of graft-versus-host responses after intestinal transplantation. Their antigens are not known. TCRdb's table, derived via immunoSEQ multiplex PCR, lists solely in-frame clones and lacks some. The table has tens of thousands of clones, roughly 91% seen once. The sequences come from unstimulated CD4+ T cells sorted from spleen or lymph node cells, collected before intestinal transplant. These receptors all stem from a human donor who received an intestinal transplant.

CDR3 in DNA: TGCGCCAGCAGCCGCCGACTAGCGGGGGAGGAGGAGACCCAGTACTTC. Translation: CASSRRLAGEEETQYF. The gene calls are TRBV4-3 and TRBJ2-5, with 12 bases matching TRBD2. The CDR3 spans 16 residues. Trimming at V came to 4 bases and at J to 5 bases, leaving 8 bases not matched to a gene. The V gene's germline CDR1 is LGHNA and CDR2 YSLEER.

The chain has TRBV28 and TRBJ1-4, with unresolved D. V was cut by 6 bases and J by 5 bases, with 19 bases left in between. This CDR3 has 16 residues. From germline, CDR1 is MDHEN and CDR2 SYDVKM. The CDR3 bases are TGTGCCAGCAGCAGAAAAGCGGTATCACTAAATGAAAAACTGTTTTTT. It is translated as CASSRKAVSLNEKLFF.

The chain employs TRBV6-5 and TRBJ1-2, with D perhaps matching TRBD1 (5 bases). Deletions cut 8 bases from V and 7 bases from J, with 11 bases between. CDR1 is MNHEY, CDR2 SVGAGI, per germline. The CDR3 loop spans 11 amino acids. The chain's CDR3 is CASGQGPGYTF. The CDR3 coding sequence is TGTGCCAGCGGGCAGGGCCCTGGCTACACCTTC.

The rearrangement links TRBV19 to TRBJ1-4; 8 bases map to TRBD1. Germline CDR1 and CDR2: LNHDA and SQIVND (reference sequence). V lost 5 bases to trimming and J lost 7 bases; unmatched junction nucleotides: 12. This CDR3 spans 16 amino acids. DNA of the CDR3: TGTGCCAGTAGTTCCGGTGGGACAGGTGACCGTGAAAAACTGTTTTTT. Translating gives CASSSGGTGDREKLFF.

This sequence joins TRBV4-3 and TRBJ1-5; 7 bases align to TRBD1. Trimming at V came to 1 base and at J to 7 bases, leaving 7 bases not matched to a gene. The CDR3 has 15 amino acids. CDR1 LGHNA and CDR2 YSLEER come from the germline V gene. The CDR3 nucleotides read TGCGCCAGCAGCCAAGGGGTAGGGGGCGAGCAGCCCCAGCATTTT. Its translation: CASSQGVGGEQPQHF.

This rearrangement joins TRBV5-6 to TRBJ2-3; TRBD1 is a possible D gene (5 bases). This CDR3 has 14 residues. Between the trimmed V and J ends, which lost 4 bases and 8 bases, there was a span of 17 bases. Looked up from germline, CDR1 is SGHDT and CDR2 is YYEEEE. CDR3 in amino acids: CASSDTQGGGTQYF. As DNA, the CDR3 is TGTGCCAGCAGCGACACGCAGGGCGGCGGTACGCAGTATTTT.

The sample holds one count of this clone. The chain joins TRBV27 to TRBJ2-1, with a weak D call TRBD2 (7 bases). This CDR3 has 16 residues. Germline V gene sequence: CDR1 MNHEY, CDR2 SMNVEV (reference sequence). Trimming took 9 bases from V and 8 from J, leaving 26 bases between them. The chain's CDR3 is CASTSLGGGRVYEQFF. The CDR3 DNA is TGTGCCAGTACCTCGTTAGGGGGGGGGCGTGTTTATGAGCAGTTCTTC.

The rearrangement uses TRBV7-2 and TRBJ2-4; 13 bases match TRBD2. Germline-derived CDR1 and CDR2 are SGHTA and FQGNSA. The CDR3 runs 18 residues. J gave up 1 base and V 2 bases, and 5 bases lay outside the gene matches. CDR3 in DNA: TGTGCCAGCAGCTTATCACTAGCGGGGGGGATCGCCAAAAACATTCAGTACTTC. This codes for CASSLSLAGGIAKNIQYF.